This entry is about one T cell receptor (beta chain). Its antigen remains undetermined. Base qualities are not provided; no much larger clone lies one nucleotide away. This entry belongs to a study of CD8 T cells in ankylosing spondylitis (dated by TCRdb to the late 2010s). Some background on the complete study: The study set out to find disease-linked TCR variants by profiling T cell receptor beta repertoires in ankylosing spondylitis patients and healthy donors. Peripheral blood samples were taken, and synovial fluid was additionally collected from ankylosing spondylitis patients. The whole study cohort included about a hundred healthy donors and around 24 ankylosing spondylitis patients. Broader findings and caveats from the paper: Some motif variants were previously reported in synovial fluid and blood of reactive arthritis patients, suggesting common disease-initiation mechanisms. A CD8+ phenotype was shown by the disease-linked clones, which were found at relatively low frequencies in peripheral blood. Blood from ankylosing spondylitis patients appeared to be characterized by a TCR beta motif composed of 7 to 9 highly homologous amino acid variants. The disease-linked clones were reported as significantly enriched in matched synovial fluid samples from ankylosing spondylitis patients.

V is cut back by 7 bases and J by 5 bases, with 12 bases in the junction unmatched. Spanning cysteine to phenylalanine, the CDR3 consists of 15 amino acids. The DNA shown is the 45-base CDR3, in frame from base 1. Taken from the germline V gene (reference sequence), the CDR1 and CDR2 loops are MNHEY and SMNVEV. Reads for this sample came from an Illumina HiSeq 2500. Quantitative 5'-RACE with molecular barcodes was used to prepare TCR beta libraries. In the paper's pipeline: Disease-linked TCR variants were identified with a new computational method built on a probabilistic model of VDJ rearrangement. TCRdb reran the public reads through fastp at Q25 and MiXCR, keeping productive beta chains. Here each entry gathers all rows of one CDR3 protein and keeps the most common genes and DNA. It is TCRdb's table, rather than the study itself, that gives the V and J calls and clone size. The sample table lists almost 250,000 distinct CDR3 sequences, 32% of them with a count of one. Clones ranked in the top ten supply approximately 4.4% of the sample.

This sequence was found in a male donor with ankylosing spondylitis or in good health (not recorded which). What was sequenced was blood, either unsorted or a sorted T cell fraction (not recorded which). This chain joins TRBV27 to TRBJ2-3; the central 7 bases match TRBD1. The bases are TGTGCCAGCAATCACCGGGACAGAAGATTAGATACGCAGTATTTT. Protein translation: CASNHRDRRLDTQYF.